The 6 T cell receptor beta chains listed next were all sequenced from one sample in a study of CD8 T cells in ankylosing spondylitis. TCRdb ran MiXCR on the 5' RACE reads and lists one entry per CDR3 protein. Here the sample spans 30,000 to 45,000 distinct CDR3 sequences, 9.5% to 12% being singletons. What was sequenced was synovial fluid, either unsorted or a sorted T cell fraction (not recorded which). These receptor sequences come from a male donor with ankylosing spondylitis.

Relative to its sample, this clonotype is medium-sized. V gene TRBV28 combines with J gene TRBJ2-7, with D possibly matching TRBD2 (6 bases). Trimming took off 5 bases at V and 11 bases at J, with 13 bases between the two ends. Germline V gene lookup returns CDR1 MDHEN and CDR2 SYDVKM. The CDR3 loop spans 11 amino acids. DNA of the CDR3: TGTGCCAGCAGTCTCGGGAGATACAAGTACTTC. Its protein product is CASSLGRYKYF.

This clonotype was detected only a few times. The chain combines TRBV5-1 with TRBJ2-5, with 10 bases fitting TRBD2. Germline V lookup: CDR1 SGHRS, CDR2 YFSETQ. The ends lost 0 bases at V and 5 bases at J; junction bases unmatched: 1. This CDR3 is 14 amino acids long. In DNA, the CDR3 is TGCGCCAGCAGCTTGGTACTAGCGGGGGAGACCCAGTACTTC. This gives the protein CASSLVLAGETQYF.

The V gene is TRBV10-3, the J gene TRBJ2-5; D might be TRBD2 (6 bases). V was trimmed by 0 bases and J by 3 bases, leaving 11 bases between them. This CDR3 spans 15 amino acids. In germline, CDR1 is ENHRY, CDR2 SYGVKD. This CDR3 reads CAISESEGVKETQYF. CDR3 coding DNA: TGTGCCATCAGTGAGTCGGAGGGTGTTAAAGAGACCCAGTACTTC.

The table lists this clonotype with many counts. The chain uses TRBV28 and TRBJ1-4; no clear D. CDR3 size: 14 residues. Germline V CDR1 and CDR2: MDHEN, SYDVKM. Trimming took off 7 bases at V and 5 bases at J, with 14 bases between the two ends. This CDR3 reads CASTLPSRNEKLFF. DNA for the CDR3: TGTGCCAGCACCCTACCAAGCCGGAATGAAAAACTGTTTTTT.

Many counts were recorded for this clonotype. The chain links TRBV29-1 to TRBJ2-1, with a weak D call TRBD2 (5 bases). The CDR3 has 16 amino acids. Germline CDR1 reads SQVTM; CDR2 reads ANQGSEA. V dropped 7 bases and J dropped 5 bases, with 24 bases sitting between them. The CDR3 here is CSERPDGLLPNNEQFF. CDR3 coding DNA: TGCAGCGAGCGGCCTGACGGGCTACTCCCAAACAATGAGCAGTTCTTC.

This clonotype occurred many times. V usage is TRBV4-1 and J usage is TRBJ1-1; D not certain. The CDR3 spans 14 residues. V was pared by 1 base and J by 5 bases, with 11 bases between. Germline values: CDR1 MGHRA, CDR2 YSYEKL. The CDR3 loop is CASSQGMIGTEAFF. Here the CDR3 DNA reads TGCGCCAGCAGCCAAGGTATGATCGGTACTGAAGCTTTCTTT.